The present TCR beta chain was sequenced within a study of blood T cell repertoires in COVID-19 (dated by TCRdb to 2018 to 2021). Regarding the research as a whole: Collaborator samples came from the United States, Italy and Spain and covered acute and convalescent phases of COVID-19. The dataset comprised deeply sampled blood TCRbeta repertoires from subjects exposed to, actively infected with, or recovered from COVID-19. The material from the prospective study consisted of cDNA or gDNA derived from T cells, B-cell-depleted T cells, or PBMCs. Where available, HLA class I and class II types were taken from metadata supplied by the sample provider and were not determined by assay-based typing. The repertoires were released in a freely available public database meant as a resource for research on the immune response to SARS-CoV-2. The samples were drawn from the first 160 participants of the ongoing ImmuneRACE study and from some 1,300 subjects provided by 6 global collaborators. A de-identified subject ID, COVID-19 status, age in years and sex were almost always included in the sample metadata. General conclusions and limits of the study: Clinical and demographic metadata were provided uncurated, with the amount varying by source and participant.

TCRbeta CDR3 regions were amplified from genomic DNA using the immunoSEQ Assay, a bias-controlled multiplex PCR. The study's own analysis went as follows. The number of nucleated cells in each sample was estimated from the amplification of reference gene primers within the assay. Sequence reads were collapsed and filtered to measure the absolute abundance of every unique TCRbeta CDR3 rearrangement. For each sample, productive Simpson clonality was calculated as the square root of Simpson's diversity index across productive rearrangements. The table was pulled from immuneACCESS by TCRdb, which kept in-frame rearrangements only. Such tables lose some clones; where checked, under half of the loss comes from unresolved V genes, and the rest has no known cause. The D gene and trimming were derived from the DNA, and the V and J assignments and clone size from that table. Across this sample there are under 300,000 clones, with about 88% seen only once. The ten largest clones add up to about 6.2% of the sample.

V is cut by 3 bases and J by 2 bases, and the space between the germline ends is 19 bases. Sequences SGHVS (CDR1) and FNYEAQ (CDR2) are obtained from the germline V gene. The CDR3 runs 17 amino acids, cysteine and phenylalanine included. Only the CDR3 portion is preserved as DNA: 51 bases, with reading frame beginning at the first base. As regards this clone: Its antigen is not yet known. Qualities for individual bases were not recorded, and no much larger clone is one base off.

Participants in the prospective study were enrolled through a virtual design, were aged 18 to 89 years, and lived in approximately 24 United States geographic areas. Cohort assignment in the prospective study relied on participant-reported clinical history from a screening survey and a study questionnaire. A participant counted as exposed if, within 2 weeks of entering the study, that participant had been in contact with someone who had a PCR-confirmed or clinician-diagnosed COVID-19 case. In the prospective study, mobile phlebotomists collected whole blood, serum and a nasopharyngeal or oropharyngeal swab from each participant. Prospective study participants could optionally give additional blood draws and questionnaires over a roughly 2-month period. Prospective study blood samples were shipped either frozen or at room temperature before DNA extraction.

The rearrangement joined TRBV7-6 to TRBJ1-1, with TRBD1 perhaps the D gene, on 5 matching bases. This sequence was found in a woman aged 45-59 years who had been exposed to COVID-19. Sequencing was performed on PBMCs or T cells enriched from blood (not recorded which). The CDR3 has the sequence CASSFQGWGGVNTEAFF. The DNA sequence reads TGTGCCAGCAGCTTTCAGGGATGGGGTGGGGTAAACACTGAAGCTTTCTTT.